What follows describes a single T cell receptor (beta chain). This clone's antigen is unknown. Per-base qualities were not stored, and no clone one base away is much larger. The label giving this sample's time point can be read as: 20 to 30 weeks on oral tofacitinib. Interpreted using the paper, the treatment or condition label stands for: oral pan-JAK inhibitor, 5-10 mg twice daily. From alopecia areata patients, peripheral blood was collected along with lesional scalp punch biopsies. PBMCs were isolated by density centrifugation and stained for CD3, CD4 and CD8, and CD4+ and CD8+ T cells were sorted on a FACSAria. The data derive from a study of CD8+ T cells in alopecia areata (dated by TCRdb to the late 2010s). The study in broad terms: The treated patients took part in an open-label pilot trial in which moderate-to-severe alopecia areata was treated with oral tofacitinib at 5 to 10 mg twice daily. Tofacitinib was administered for 6 to 18 months, and 6 months of follow-up off drug were then conducted to assess delayed response and recurrence. For the treated patients, the SALT score, which quantifies what percentage of scalp surface area is affected, served as the measure of disease severity. In both human patients and the C3H/HeJ mouse model, the study applied high-throughput TCRbeta sequencing to look at T cell clonal expansion in alopecia areata. On the human side, TCRbeta sequencing was run on scalp tissue and on sorted CD4+ and CD8+ peripheral blood T cells from healthy controls and from alopecia areata patients with either patchy or totalis/universalis disease. Biopsies were taken from tofacitinib-treated patients at baseline and again at 4 and 24 weeks into treatment, and several of those patients also had a later scalp biopsy. Scalp clonality was compared across normal scalp (n=4), patchy alopecia areata scalp (n=8), and alopecia totalis/universalis scalp (n=8). RNA was obtained with the PAXgene miRNA kit for fixed scalp, the miRNeasy kit for PBMCs, and the RNeasy kit for mouse skin. Amplification of TCRbeta CDR3 regions was done by immunoSEQ multiplex PCR using 35 Vbeta forward primers and 13 Jbeta reverse primers.

The library was obtained by the immunoSEQ multiplex PCR assay. RNA was extracted from all samples and reverse transcribed into cDNA as template for TCR sequencing. First-strand cDNA was synthesized with SuperScript III using a 2:1 mix of oligo-dT and random hexamers. A synthetic immune receptor repertoire was used to gauge amplification bias, and whatever bias remained was removed computationally. Per the original workflow: Raw reads were preprocessed to remove errors, and CDR3 was defined by IMGT conventions from the conserved cysteine to phenylalanine. Clonality was computed as 1 minus the Shannon entropy, with the entropy normalized by log2 of the number of productive unique TCRs. Whether scalp clones were CD4 or CD8 was inferred by matching scalp TCRbeta sequences against CD4 and CD8 repertoires sorted from blood. Drawn from immuneACCESS, this table holds only the in-frame rearrangements with V and J called that TCRdb kept. Clones are partly lost; checked studies trace under half to an unresolved V gene and leave the rest unexplained. V, J and clone size derive from that table, while D and trimming were established from the DNA sequence. For this sample there are roughly 180,000 clones; about 55% appear just once. 11% of the sample goes to the ten largest clones.

Beyond this particular receptor, the publication reports: Many expanded lesional clones persisted in scalp and blood during tofacitinib treatment, which may partly explain relapse after stopping treatment. Tofacitinib significantly decreased scalp clonality and the number of expanded CD8+ clones among the top 100 scalp clones. Higher clonality and more expanded CD8+ clones were observed in lesional scalp than in normal scalp, particularly in alopecia totalis/universalis, a finding suggestive of antigenic drive. Because the treated cohort was small and had only one nonresponder, larger studies are needed to examine links between baseline CD8+ expansion and response. Compared with mice, TCR sequences shared between patients were less clear, possibly partly because of HLA diversity across the patient population. Resident alphabeta T cells in normal human skin are also sequenced, complicating scalp TCR repertoire analysis, unlike mouse skin dominated by gammadelta T cells.

CDR3 length: 15 amino acids, cysteine to phenylalanine. The sequence is cut down to CDR3 DNA, 45 bases in frame from base 1. CDR1 SGHTA and CDR2 FQGTGA were looked up in the germline V gene. V is clipped by 5 bases and J by 1 base, and the sequence between their germline boundaries is 13 bases long. The sequence derives from a human donor with alopecia areata. The chain is made from TRBV7-3 and TRBJ2-3, and the D gene may be TRBD2, 6 bases matching. The sequenced sample was CD8+ T cells sorted from blood, obtained at week 24, from a patient treated with tofacitinib. CDR3 protein: CASSEAPGGTDTQYF. The DNA is as follows: TGTGCCAGCAGCGAGGCCCCGGGGGGCACAGATACGCAGTATTTT.